This TCR beta chain derives from a study of blood T cell repertoires in COVID-19. Study as a whole: T cells, B-cell-depleted T cells, or PBMCs provided the cDNA or gDNA that served as material.

The CDR3 runs 14 residues. V dropped 5 bases and J dropped 6; count of bases not matched to a gene: 6. In germline, CDR1 is MNHEY, CDR2 SVGAGI. By proportion, this clone is medium-sized. In the study's own analysis: Amplification of reference gene primers was used by the study to estimate nucleated cell counts. Assay used: immunoSEQ multiplex PCR; TCRdb lists only in-frame clones, some missing. That table is the source of V, J and clone size, and D and trimming were worked out from the DNA. This sample has roughly 110,000 clones, with roughly two thirds found just once. The chain carries TRBV6-5 and TRBJ1-5, with TRBD1 matching 8 bases. This sequence was found in a human donor with acute or convalescent COVID-19. The donor label of this sample is uncertain. Sequencing input: peripheral blood. In DNA form, the CDR3 reads TGTGCCAGCAGTCCAGGGGGCCCTTCTCAGCCCCAGCATTTT. Encoded protein: CASSPGGPSQPQHF.